These T cell receptor beta chains were read from a single sample in a study of T cell clonotyping in hematopoietic cell transplantation. Method: immunoSEQ multiplex PCR; TCRdb's copy keeps in-frame clones and lacks some. The sample yields approximately 11,000 clones, 92% seen once. This sample comprised peripheral blood mononuclear cells, obtained before stem cell transplant. The receptor source for this set is a woman between 40 and 50 years old with acute myeloid leukemia. Some clones in this sample may be carry-over from other donors' samples. Each CDR3 is given with its conserved first and last residue. A D gene is named only where the DNA matches it firmly. Only part of the rows carry a size: once, few, many, or a class if the clone is expanded.

NA	TRBV11-1	TRBJ2-5	TRBD2	CASSLARVAGGTQYF	TGTGCCAGCAGCTTAGCGCGTGTAGCGGGAGGGACCCAGTACTTC
NA	TRBV10-2	TRBJ2-4	NA	CASSPGLPQGDIQYF	TGCGCCAGCAGCCCGGGACTTCCCCAAGGGGACATTCAGTACTTC
NA	TRBV6-6	TRBJ2-1	TRBD2	CASRGGGGNEQFF	TGTGCCAGTCGGGGGGGAGGCGGTAATGAGCAGTTCTTC
NA	TRBV21-1	TRBJ1-2	NA	CASSAKVAGAGGFVRGYTF	TGTGCCAGCAGCGCAAAGGTCGCAGGGGCAGGGGGGTTTGTACGTGGCTACACCTTC
NA	TRBV5-1	TRBJ2-7	NA	CASSLGGGGIYEQYF	TGCGCCAGCAGCTTGGGGGGAGGGGGTATCTACGAGCAGTACTTC
NA	TRBV1	TRBJ1-1	NA	CTSSPGQEAFF	TGCACCAGCAGCCCCGGTCAAGAAGCTTTCTTT
NA	TRBV29-1	TRBJ1-1	NA	CSVEMNGMNTEAFF	TGCAGCGTTGAAATGAACGGCATGAACACTGAAGCTTTCTTT
NA	TRBV10-3	TRBJ2-1	TRBD2	CAISEIIAGAEQFF	TGTGCCATCAGTGAGATAATAGCGGGAGCTGAGCAGTTCTTC
NA	TRBV4-1	TRBJ2-2	TRBD1	CASSHGQGRTGELFF	TGCGCCAGCAGCCACGGACAGGGGCGGACCGGGGAGCTGTTTTTT
once	TRBV7-7	TRBJ2-2	NA	CASSLSTNTGELFF	TGTGCCAGCAGCTTATCCACCAACACCGGGGAGCTGTTTTTT
NA	TRBV7-6	TRBJ2-7	NA	CASSPTPRGEQYF	TGTGCCAGCAGCCCTACACCCCGCGGGGAGCAGTACTTC
NA	TRBV14	TRBJ1-4	NA	CASSPVTGNEKLFF	TGTGCCAGCAGCCCGGTGACGGGAAATGAAAAACTGTTTTTT
NA	TRBV29-1	TRBJ1-2	NA	CSVDAFGGHFTYGYTF	TGCAGCGTTGATGCCTTTGGGGGGCATTTTACCTATGGCTACACCTTC
once	TRBV4-2	TRBJ1-6	TRBD1	CASSQVNRGNSPLHF	TGTGCCAGCAGCCAAGTAAACAGGGGTAATTCACCCCTCCACTTT
NA	TRBV2	TRBJ2-3	NA	CASRGLSWGQYF	TGTGCCAGCAGGGGACTTAGCTGGGGGCAGTATTTT
NA	TRBV2	TRBJ2-4	TRBD1	CASSEGTGPTKNIQYF	TGTGCCAGCAGTGAAGGGACAGGGCCGACCAAAAACATTCAGTACTTC
NA	TRBV15	TRBJ1-1	NA	CATSRSWGTEAFF	TGTGCCACCAGCAGGTCATGGGGGACTGAAGCTTTCTTT
NA	TRBV5-1	TRBJ1-4	NA	CASSLDLGEKLFF	TGCGCCAGCAGCTTGGACTTGGGAGAAAAACTGTTTTTT
NA	TRBV7-9	TRBJ2-4	NA	CASSFPQGLAKNIQYF	TGTGCCAGCAGCTTCCCGCAGGGGCTTGCCAAAAACATTCAGTACTTC
NA	TRBV19	TRBJ1-5	TRBD1	CASQRGQGVGHSNQPQHF	TGTGCCTCCCAGCGGGGACAGGGAGTTGGACATAGCAATCAGCCCCAGCATTTT
once	TRBV15	TRBJ1-2	NA	CATGSAGSRGYTF	TGTGCCACCGGAAGCGCAGGGTCGCGTGGCTACACCTTC
NA	TRBV5-1	TRBJ1-1	TRBD1	CASSLGGTGVNTEAFF	TGCGCCAGCAGCTTGGGGGGGACAGGGGTTAACACTGAAGCTTTCTTT
once	TRBV19	TRBJ1-2	NA	CASSDYGYTF	TGTGCCAGTTCCGATTATGGCTACACCTTC
NA	TRBV5-8	TRBJ2-5	TRBD1	CASSLGTAQETQYF	TGTGCCAGCAGCCTGGGGACAGCACAAGAGACCCAGTACTTC
NA	TRBV15	TRBJ2-7	NA	CATSDRQGGIYEQYF	TGTGCCACCAGCGACCGACAGGGCGGGATTTACGAGCAGTACTTC
NA	TRBV19	TRBJ2-5	NA	CASSRNRVETQYF	TGTGCCAGTAGTCGAAACAGGGTGGAGACCCAGTACTTC
NA	TRBV5-1	TRBJ2-5	TRBD1	CASSLRGLRQETQYF	TGCGCCAGCAGCTTAAGGGGGCTCCGCCAAGAGACCCAGTACTTC
NA	TRBV2	TRBJ2-5	NA	CAAFGGGGETQYF	TGTGCCGCCTTTGGGGGGGGCGGGGAGACCCAGTACTTC
NA	TRBV2	TRBJ2-2	TRBD1	CASRGQGGLGTGELFF	TGTGCCAGCAGGGGACAGGGGGGTCTTGGCACCGGGGAGCTGTTTTTT
NA	TRBV11-2	TRBJ1-2	TRBD1	CASSQTGNYGYTF	TGTGCCAGCAGCCAGACAGGGAACTATGGCTACACCTTC
NA	TRBV5-1	TRBJ2-4	NA	CASSLTKNIQYF	TGCGCCAGCAGCTTAACCAAAAACATTCAGTACTTC
NA	TRBV27	TRBJ1-2	TRBD1	CASSPGTDPTYGYTF	TGTGCCAGCAGTCCAGGGACAGATCCAACCTATGGCTACACCTTC
NA	TRBV7-9	TRBJ1-4	NA	CASSLSGEGEEKLFF	TGTGCCAGCAGCTTAAGTGGGGAGGGCGAGGAAAAACTGTTTTTT
NA	TRBV9	TRBJ2-5	TRBD2	CASNLGAGGETQYF	TGTGCCAGCAACCTAGGAGCGGGAGGTGAGACCCAGTACTTC
NA	TRBV25-1	TRBJ2-1	TRBD2	CASSDNPAQTSSEQFF	TGTGCCAGCAGTGATAACCCCGCCCAGACTAGCAGTGAGCAGTTCTTC
NA	TRBV10-3	TRBJ2-3	NA	CAISGGTSTDTQYF	TGTGCCATCAGTGGCGGAACTAGCACAGATACGCAGTATTTT
NA	TRBV27	TRBJ2-7	TRBD1	CASSFTGTGGYEQYF	TGTGCCAGCAGTTTTACCGGGACAGGGGGTTACGAGCAGTACTTC
once	TRBV27	TRBJ2-7	NA	CASSLVGLEQYF	TGTGCCAGCAGTTTAGTAGGGCTCGAGCAGTACTTC
NA	TRBV30	TRBJ1-1	TRBD1	CAWSEGTASIVAFF	TGTGCCTGGAGTGAAGGGACAGCCTCAATAGTAGCTTTCTTT